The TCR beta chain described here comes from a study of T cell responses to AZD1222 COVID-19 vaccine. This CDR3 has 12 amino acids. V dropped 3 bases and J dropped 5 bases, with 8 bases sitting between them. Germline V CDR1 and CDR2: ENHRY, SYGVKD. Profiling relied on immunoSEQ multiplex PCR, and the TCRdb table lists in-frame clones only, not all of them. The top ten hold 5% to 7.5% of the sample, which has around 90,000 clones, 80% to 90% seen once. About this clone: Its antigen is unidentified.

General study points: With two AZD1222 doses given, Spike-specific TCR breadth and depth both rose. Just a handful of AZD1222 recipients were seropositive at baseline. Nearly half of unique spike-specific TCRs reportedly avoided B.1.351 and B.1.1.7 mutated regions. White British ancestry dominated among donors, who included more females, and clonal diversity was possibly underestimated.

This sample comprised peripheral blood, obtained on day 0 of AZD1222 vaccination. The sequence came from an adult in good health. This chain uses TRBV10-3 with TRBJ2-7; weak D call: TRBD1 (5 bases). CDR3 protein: CAISDGAHEQYF. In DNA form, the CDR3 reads TGTGCCATCAGTGATGGGGCACACGAGCAGTACTTC.